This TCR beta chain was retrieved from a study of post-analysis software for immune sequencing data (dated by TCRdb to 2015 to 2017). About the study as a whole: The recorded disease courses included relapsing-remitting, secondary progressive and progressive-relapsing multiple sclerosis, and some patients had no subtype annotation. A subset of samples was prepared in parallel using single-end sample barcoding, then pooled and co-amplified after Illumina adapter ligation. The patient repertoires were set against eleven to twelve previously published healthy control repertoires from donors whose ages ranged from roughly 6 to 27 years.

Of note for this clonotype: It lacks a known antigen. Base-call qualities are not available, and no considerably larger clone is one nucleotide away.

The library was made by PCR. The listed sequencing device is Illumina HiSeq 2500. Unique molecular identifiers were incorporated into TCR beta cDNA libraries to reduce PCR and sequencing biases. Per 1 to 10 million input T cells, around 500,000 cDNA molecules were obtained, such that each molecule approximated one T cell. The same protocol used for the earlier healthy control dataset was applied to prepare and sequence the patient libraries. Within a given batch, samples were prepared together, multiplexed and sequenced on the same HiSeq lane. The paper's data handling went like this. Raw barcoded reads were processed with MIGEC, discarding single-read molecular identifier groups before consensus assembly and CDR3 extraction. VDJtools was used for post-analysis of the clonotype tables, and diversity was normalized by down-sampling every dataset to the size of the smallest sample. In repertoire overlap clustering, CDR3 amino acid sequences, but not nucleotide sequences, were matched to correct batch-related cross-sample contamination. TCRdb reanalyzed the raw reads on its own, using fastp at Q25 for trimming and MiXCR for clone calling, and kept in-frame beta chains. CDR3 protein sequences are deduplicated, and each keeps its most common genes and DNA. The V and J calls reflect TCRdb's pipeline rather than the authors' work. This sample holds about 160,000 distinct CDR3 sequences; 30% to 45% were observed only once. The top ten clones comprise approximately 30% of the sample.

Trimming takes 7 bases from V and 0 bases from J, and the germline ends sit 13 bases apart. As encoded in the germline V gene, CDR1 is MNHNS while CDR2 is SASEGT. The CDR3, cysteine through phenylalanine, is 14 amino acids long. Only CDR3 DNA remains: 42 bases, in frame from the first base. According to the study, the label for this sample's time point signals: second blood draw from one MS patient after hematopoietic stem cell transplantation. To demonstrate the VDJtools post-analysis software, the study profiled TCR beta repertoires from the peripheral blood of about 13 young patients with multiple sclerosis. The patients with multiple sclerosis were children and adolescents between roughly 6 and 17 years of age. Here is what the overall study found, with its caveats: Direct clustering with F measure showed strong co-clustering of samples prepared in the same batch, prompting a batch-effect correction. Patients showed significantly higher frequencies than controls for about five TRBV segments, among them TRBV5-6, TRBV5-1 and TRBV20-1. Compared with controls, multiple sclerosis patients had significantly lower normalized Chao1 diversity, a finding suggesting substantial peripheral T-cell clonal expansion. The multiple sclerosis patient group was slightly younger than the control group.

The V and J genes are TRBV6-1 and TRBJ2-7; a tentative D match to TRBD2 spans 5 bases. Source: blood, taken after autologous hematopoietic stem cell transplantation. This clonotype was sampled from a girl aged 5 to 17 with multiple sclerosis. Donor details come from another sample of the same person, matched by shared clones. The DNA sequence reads TGTGCCAGCATTGACGGGGTTGGCTCCTACGAGCAGTACTTC. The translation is CASIDGVGSYEQYF.